A selection of T cell receptor beta chains follows, all from one sample in a study of cytomegalovirus exposure and HLA in healthy donors. Assay used: immunoSEQ multiplex PCR; TCRdb lists only in-frame clones, some missing. This table holds 150,000 or so clones, around 80% found once. The sequenced sample was PBMCs. The receptor set was obtained from a man aged 25 to 40 in good health and CMV-seropositive. Each CDR3 is given with its conserved first and last residue. The D gene is left open where the match is weak. Clone size is shown for a subset of rows, as once, few, many or a class of expanded clone.

TRBV9	TRBJ1-4	TRBD1	.	TGTGCCAGCAGCGGCCAGGGGGCTACTAATGAAAAACTGTTTTTT	CASSGQGATNEKLFF
TRBV28	TRBJ1-2	.	.	TGTGCCAGCAGTACGCCGGACAGATTTAACTATGGCTACACCTTC	CASSTPDRFNYGYTF
TRBV7-9	TRBJ2-7	.	few	TGTGCCAGCAGCCAACCCCGGGGTCGAAGCTCCTACGAGCAGTACTTC	CASSQPRGRSSYEQYF
TRBV7-9	TRBJ1-2	TRBD1	.	TGTGCCAGCAGCACCGGGACAGGAGAGGGCAGATTCTATGGCTACACCTTC	CASSTGTGEGRFYGYTF
TRBV11-2	TRBJ2-7	.	.	TGTGCCAGCAGCCACCAGGGGTTAACCCTCTCCTACGAGCAGTACTTC	CASSHQGLTLSYEQYF
TRBV28	TRBJ2-1	.	.	TGTGCCAGCAGTTTACCTAGCCCCAATGAGCAGTTCTTC	CASSLPSPNEQFF
TRBV5-1	TRBJ2-5	.	.	TGCGCCAGCAGGAATTGGCCATCCCCCAGGGAGACCCAGTACTTC	CASRNWPSPRETQYF
TRBV5-4	TRBJ1-1	.	.	TGTGCCAGCAGCTCGAATTCGGGGGGGACTGAAGCTTTCTTT	CASSSNSGGTEAFF
TRBV11-2	TRBJ1-1	TRBD1	.	TGTGCCAGCAGCCAACGGACAGGGTATGAGACTGAAGCTTTCTTT	CASSQRTGYETEAFF
TRBV27	TRBJ1-1	.	.	TGTGCCAGCAGCTGGGGAGGCACTGAAGCTTTCTTT	CASSWGGTEAFF
TRBV5-1	TRBJ2-3	TRBD1	.	TGCGCCAGCAGCGGGAGGGACAGGGGGAATCCCCCCACAGATACGCAGTATTTT	CASSGRDRGNPPTDTQYF
TRBV7-9	TRBJ2-1	.	.	TGTGCCAGCAGCCCAGGGGAGACAGGATACAATGAGCAGTTCTTC	CASSPGETGYNEQFF
TRBV7-6	TRBJ2-7	.	.	TGTGCCAGCAGCTTACTAGGGGGCTACGAGCAGTACTTC	CASSLLGGYEQYF